One sample yielded the 21 T cell receptor beta chains listed below, sequenced in a study of T cells in Graves' hyperthyroidism and ophthalmopathy. From RNA transcripts, TCR beta CDR3 regions were amplified. The HTBI primer set drove a first-round RT-PCR of the TCR CDR3. Via MiXCR, TCRdb re-called the multiplex PCR reads, giving one row per CDR3 protein. The sample shows 300,000 to 450,000 distinct CDR3 sequences, less than 20% of them seen only once. Sequenced input: blood. The source of these receptors is a woman in her late teens or twenties with Graves' hyperthyroidism that later progressed to Graves' ophthalmopathy.

The chain is built from TRBV9 and TRBJ1-2; TRBD1 matches 9 bases. The CDR3 spans 15 residues. Germline assignment: CDR1 SGDLS and CDR2 YYNGEE. J gave up 7 bases and V 5 bases, and 12 bases lay outside the gene matches. The CDR3 DNA sequence: TGTGCCAGCAGGCAAGGGACAGGGAGTGCGTTTGGCTACACCTTC. Translated, it gives CASRQGTGSAFGYTF. Full variable domain (rest looked up from reference TRBV9 and TRBJ1-2): DSGVTQTPKHLITATGQRVTLRCSPRSGDLSVYWYQQSLDQGLQFLIQYYNGEERAKGNILERFSAQQFPDLHSELNLSSLELGDSALYFCASRQGTGSAFGYTFGSGTRLTVV.

This clonotype was seen repeatedly, ten times or more. CDR3 region: CAIRLEMNTEAFF. CDR3 DNA sequence: TGTGCCATCCGATTAGAGATGAACACTGAAGCTTTCTTT. The rearrangement uses TRBV28 and TRBJ1-1; D gene ambiguous. Germline assignment: CDR1 MDHEN and CDR2 SYDVKM. The CDR3 is 13 amino acids. Deletions cut 10 bases from V and 0 bases from J, with 12 bases between.

Many counts were recorded for this clonotype. This sequence joins TRBV12-3 or TRBV12-4 and TRBJ1-2; 8 bases line up with TRBD1. This CDR3 contains 15 residues. V dropped 5 bases and J dropped 7; count of bases not matched to a gene: 12. The CDR3 here is CASSLGQGQLSGYTF. The CDR3 DNA sequence: TGTGCCAGCAGTCTCGGACAGGGCCAACTTTCTGGCTACACCTTC.

This clonotype has more than one count but fewer than ten. This chain connects TRBV5-6 to TRBJ2-4; possible D gene TRBD1, 6 bases. Trimming stripped 1 base from V and 4 bases from J, with 9 bases between. This CDR3 contains 14 residues. Germline CDR1 and CDR2: SGHDT and YYEEEE. The CDR3 DNA sequence: TGTGCCAGCAGCTTGTTACAGGGAAAAAACATTCAGTACTTC. It specifies CASSLLQGKNIQYF.

This clonotype showed up many times. The rearrangement links TRBV6-1 to TRBJ1-5, with 7 nucleotides matching TRBD1. Per germline, CDR1 MNHNS and CDR2 SASEGT. The CDR3 is made up of 14 amino acids. With 5 bases clipped from V and 6 bases from J, the junction kept 7 bases outside the gene matches. The CDR3 DNA reads TGTGCCAGCAGTCCAGGGGGAACGAGTCAGCCCCAGCATTTT. Its protein product is CASSPGGTSQPQHF.

The chain joins TRBV15 to TRBJ2-1; 13 bases are shared with TRBD2. There are 16 residues in the CDR3. Germline V gene lookup returns CDR1 LNHNV and CDR2 YYDKDF (reference sequence). Trimming took 4 bases from V and 9 from J; bases not matched to a gene: 9. CDR3 loop: CATSIDSGLAGTEQFF. CDR3 in DNA: TGTGCCACCAGCATAGATTCGGGACTAGCGGGAACTGAGCAGTTCTTC.

The table lists this clonotype with many counts. This chain links TRBV11-2 with TRBJ2-3; D gene uncertain. The V gene lost 4 bases and the J gene lost 5 bases, with 16 bases spanning the gap. Germline CDR1 is SGHAT and CDR2 is FQNNGV. This CDR3 region has 15 residues. The CDR3 sequence: CASSSGLGFIDTQYF. CDR3 DNA: TGTGCCAGCAGCTCCGGCCTAGGATTCATAGATACGCAGTATTTT.

This clonotype was seen a handful of times. The genes are TRBV19 and TRBJ1-4; no firm D call. CDR1 is LNHDA, CDR2 SQIVND, per germline (reference sequence). The CDR3 is 15 residues long. V was trimmed by 5 bases and J by 7 bases, leaving 17 bases between them. As DNA, the CDR3 is TGTGCCAGTAGTGGACCGACGGGATTTTCTGAAAAACTGTTTTTT. It is translated as CASSGPTGFSEKLFF. Filled out from reference TRBV19 and TRBJ1-4, the complete variable domain reads DGGITQSPKYLFRKEGQNVTLSCEQNLNHDAMYWYRQDPGQGLRLIYYSQIVNDFQKGDIAEGYSVSREKKESFPLTVTSAQKNPTAFYLCASSGPTGFSEKLFFGSGTQLSVL.

For this clonotype: The junction and the germline gene differ at one end; a read error may be behind it. The chain joins TRBV5-5 to TRBJ2-6, with 7 bases fitting TRBD1. Germline V CDR1 and CDR2: SGHKS, YYEKEE (reference sequence). This CDR3 contains 15 residues. CDR3 amino acids: CASSQGQTGANVLTF. The DNA of the CDR3 is TGCGCCAGCAGCCAGGGACAGACTGGGGCCAACGTCCTGACTTTC.

This clonotype was observed a handful of times. This rearrangement joins TRBV7-9 to TRBJ2-6; D is possibly TRBD1 or TRBD2 (5 bases each). Trimming cost V 0 bases and J 0 bases, with 12 bases left between them. The length of the CDR3 is 18 residues. Per the germline V gene, CDR1 is SEHNR and CDR2 is FQNEAQ (reference sequence). The CDR3 DNA reads as TGTGCCAGCAGCTTAGCCAGGGACGTCCTCTCTGGGGCCAACGTCCTGACTTTC. This translates into CASSLARDVLSGANVLTF.

The chain employs TRBV10-3 and TRBJ1-1, with D unresolved. V lost 3 bases and J lost 6, with 11 bases in between. Germline values: CDR1 ENHRY, CDR2 SYGVKD. This CDR3 comprises 13 residues. The CDR3 nucleotides are TGTGCCATCAGTGACCCAGGACTGCCTGAAGCTTTCTTT. Translation gives CAISDPGLPEAFF.

This clonotype appeared many times. The chain has TRBV27 and TRBJ2-7, with 11 bases that match TRBD2. Losses at the gene ends were 4 bases for V and 6 bases for J; bases not matched to a gene: 5. CDR3 length: 14 amino acids. Germline CDR1 is MNHEY and CDR2 is SMNVEV (reference sequence). CDR3 residues: CASSSGTSGVEQYF. As DNA, the CDR3 is TGTGCCAGCAGTTCTGGGACTAGCGGTGTCGAGCAGTACTTC.

This clonotype was detected a few times. A single base separates this from a much larger clone, so it may be a read error. The rearrangement uses TRBV28 and TRBJ2-7; D is uncertain. The ends were cut back, 8 bases at V and 2 bases at J, with 13 bases in the middle. Germline loops: CDR1 MDHEN, CDR2 SYDVKM. The CDR3 contains 13 residues. CDR3 amino acids: CASGLPETYEQYF. The CDR3 bases are TGTGCCAGCGGTCTCCCAGAGACCTACGAGCAGTACTTC.

The chain uses TRBV2 and TRBJ2-1, with D perhaps matching TRBD2 (6 bases). V lost 9 bases to trimming and J lost 0 bases, with 12 bases between them. This CDR3 comprises 14 residues. In germline, CDR1 is SNHLY, CDR2 FYNNEI. DNA of the CDR3: TGTGCCAGTTTAGCGGAGAGCTCCTACAATGAGCAGTTCTTC. Residues: CASLAESSYNEQFF. The full variable domain, completed using reference TRBV2 and TRBJ2-1, is EPEVTQTPSHQVTQMGQEVILRCVPISNHLYFYWYRQILGQKVEFLVSFYNNEISEKSEIFDDQFSVERPDGSNFTLKIRSTKLEDSAMYFCASLAESSYNEQFFGPGTRLTVL.

The table lists this clonotype with a few counts. The chain carries TRBV2 and TRBJ2-1, with 13 nucleotides matching TRBD2. This CDR3 has 20 residues. CDR1 is SNHLY, CDR2 FYNNEI, per germline. Trimming cost V 6 bases and J 0 bases; bases outside gene matches: 14. The CDR3 region is CASREGGGLAGWSSYNEQFF. The CDR3 bases are TGTGCCAGCAGGGAGGGTGGGGGACTAGCGGGATGGAGCTCCTACAATGAGCAGTTCTTC.

Remarks on this clonotype: An end of the junction does not agree with germline; a read error may underlie this. The chain has TRBV6-5 and TRBJ2-1; D call uncertain. The CDR3 spans 12 residues. Germline V gene data show CDR1 as MNHEY and CDR2 as SVGAGI. This chain's CDR3 is CASSYTGDEQIF. CDR3 DNA sequence: TGTGCCAGCAGTTATACCGGCGATGAGCAGATCTTC.

In nucleotides, the CDR3 is TGTGCCAGCAGCTTAGGACAGGCAAGGATATACGAGCAGTACTTC. Translated: CASSLGQARIYEQYF. The genes are TRBV7-9 and TRBJ2-7; tentative D call: TRBD1 (6 bases). This CDR3 spans 15 amino acids. V gave up 1 base and J gave up 4 bases, with 14 bases separating them. Germline V lookup: CDR1 SEHNR, CDR2 FQNEAQ (reference sequence).

This clonotype was detected ten times or more. This sequence joins TRBV7-2 and TRBJ2-7; D uncertain. This CDR3 comprises 12 residues. The germline CDR1 and CDR2 sequences are SGHTA and FQGNSA. The ends were cut back, 6 bases at V and 5 bases at J, with 11 bases in the middle. CDR3 sequence: CASSTVFHEQYF. For the CDR3, the DNA is TGTGCCAGCAGTACAGTTTTCCACGAGCAGTACTTC.

This clonotype was detected only a few times. The genes are TRBV14 and TRBJ2-1; D gene ambiguous. V was shortened by 1 base and J by 9 bases, with 10 bases between the two germline ends. This CDR3 region has 13 residues. CDR1 is SGHDN and CDR2 is FVKESK in the germline V gene. The DNA for the CDR3 is TGTGCCAGCAGCCAAGTGGGCACCACTGAGCAGTTCTTC. This encodes CASSQVGTTEQFF.

The rearrangement joins TRBV12-3 or TRBV12-4 to TRBJ1-5; 8 bases agree with TRBD1. The CDR3 runs 15 residues. Losses at the gene ends were 6 bases for V and 6 bases for J; bases not matched to a gene: 10. The CDR3 protein is CASSLGQGYGQPQHF. The DNA for the CDR3 is TGTGCCAGCAGCCTCGGACAGGGCTATGGTCAGCCCCAGCATTTT.

This clonotype came up many times. The CDR3 reads CASTRGGNYGYTF. CDR3 DNA: TGTGCCAGCACCCGGGGGGGGAACTATGGCTACACCTTC. The V gene is TRBV28, the J gene TRBJ1-2, with D perhaps matching TRBD1 (5 bases). Germline assignment: CDR1 MDHEN and CDR2 SYDVKM. The germline V and J ends were trimmed by 7 bases and 2 bases, with 11 bases remaining between them. This CDR3 has 13 amino acids.